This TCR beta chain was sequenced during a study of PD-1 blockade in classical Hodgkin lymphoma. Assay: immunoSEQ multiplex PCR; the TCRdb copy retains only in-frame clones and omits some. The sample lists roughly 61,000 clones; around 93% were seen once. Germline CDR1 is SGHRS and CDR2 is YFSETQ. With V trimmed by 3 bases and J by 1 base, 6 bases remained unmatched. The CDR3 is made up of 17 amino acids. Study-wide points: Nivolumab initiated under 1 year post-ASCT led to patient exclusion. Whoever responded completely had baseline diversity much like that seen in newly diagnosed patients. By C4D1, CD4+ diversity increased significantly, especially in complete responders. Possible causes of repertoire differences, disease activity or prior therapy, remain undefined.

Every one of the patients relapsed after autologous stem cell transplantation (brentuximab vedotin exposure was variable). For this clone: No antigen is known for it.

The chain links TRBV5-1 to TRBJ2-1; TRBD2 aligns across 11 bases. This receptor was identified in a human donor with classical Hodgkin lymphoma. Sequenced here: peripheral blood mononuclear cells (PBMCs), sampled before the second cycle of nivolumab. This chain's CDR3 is CASSSLTSGGSYNEQFF. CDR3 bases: TGCGCCAGCAGCTCCTTAACTAGCGGGGGATCCTACAATGAGCAGTTCTTC. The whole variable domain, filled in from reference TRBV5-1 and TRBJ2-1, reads KAGVTQTPRYLIKTRGQQVTLSCSPISGHRSVSWYQQTPGQGLQFLFEYFSETQRNKGNFPGRFSGRQFSNSRSEMNVSTLELGDSALYLCASSSLTSGGSYNEQFFGPGTRLTVL.